The 8 T cell receptor beta chains reported below all come from one sample, sequenced in a study of T cell responses to AZD1222 COVID-19 vaccine. The protocol was immunoSEQ multiplex PCR, while the TCRdb copy is restricted to in-frame clones and leaves out a portion. In the table there are some 140,000 clones, around nine tenths of which are singletons. This material consisted of peripheral blood, taken on day 0 of AZD1222 vaccination. These receptors came from an adult in good health.

The rearrangement uses TRBV5-1 and TRBJ1-2; weak D call: TRBD1 (5 bases). The CDR3 length is 15 residues. The germline V gene encodes CDR1 SGHRS and CDR2 YFSETQ. Trimming took 2 bases from V and 1 from J, leaving 12 bases between them. CDR3 protein: CASSFSAGHNYGYTF. The DNA of the CDR3 is TGCGCCAGCAGCTTCTCCGCGGGGCATAACTATGGCTACACCTTC. The full variable domain, in which reference TRBV5-1 and TRBJ1-2 provide the parts outside the CDR3, is KAGVTQTPRYLIKTRGQQVTLSCSPISGHRSVSWYQQTPGQGLQFLFEYFSETQRNKGNFPGRFSGRQFSNSRSEMNVSTLELGDSALYLCASSFSAGHNYGYTFGSGTRLTVV.

The J gene is TRBJ2-1, the V gene TRBV5-1; TRBD1 is a possible D gene (6 bases). This CDR3 region has 16 residues. Germline V CDR1 and CDR2: SGHRS, YFSETQ. V lost 0 bases, J lost 0 bases, and 10 bases lay in between. The CDR3 sequence is CASSLGGQSSYNEQFF. DNA of the CDR3: TGCGCCAGCAGCTTGGGAGGACAGAGCTCCTACAATGAGCAGTTCTTC.

This clone was counted a single time. The chain has TRBV3-1 (or the pseudogene TRBV3-2) and TRBJ1-2; no firm D call. The CDR3 length is 15 residues. V gave up 4 bases and J gave up 4 bases, with 16 bases separating them. Germline loops: CDR1 LGHDT, CDR2 YNNKEL (reference sequence). In nucleotides, the CDR3 is TGTGCCAGCAGCCTTACGGACCCTTCCCTCTATGGCTACACCTTC. Its translation is CASSLTDPSLYGYTF.

This chain links TRBV14 with TRBJ1-2; no firm D call. Germline CDR1 SGHDN, CDR2 FVKESK. This CDR3 is built from 12 residues. The V and J ends lost 5 bases and 4 bases respectively, with 8 bases between them. CDR3 nucleotide sequence: TGTGCCAGCAGCAATCGACCCTATGGCTACACCTTC. Protein: CASSNRPYGYTF.

This clone was observed a single time. The CDR3 DNA reads TGTGCCTGGAGTCCTCCAGGGTTATACTATGGCTACACCTTC. It yields the protein CAWSPPGLYYGYTF. The J gene is TRBJ1-2, the V gene TRBV30, with a weak D call TRBD1 (5 bases). Germline CDR1 GTSNPN, CDR2 SVGIG (reference sequence). V lost 2 bases, J lost 3 bases, and 13 bases lay in between. The length of the CDR3 is 14 residues.

This clone is a singleton in its sample. V gene TRBV27 combines with J gene TRBJ1-2; D not resolved. Germline CDR1 MNHEY, CDR2 SMNVEV (reference sequence). Trimming took off 2 bases at V and 4 bases at J, with 8 bases between the two ends. The CDR3 loop spans 13 amino acids. The CDR3 DNA sequence: TGTGCCAGCAGTTTACCGGGCGGCTATGGCTACACCTTC. The encoded protein is CASSLPGGYGYTF.

V usage is TRBV5-5 and J usage is TRBJ1-5; no clear D gene. The V end lost 0 bases, the J end lost 0 bases, and 7 bases lay between the germline ends. The CDR3 runs to 15 residues. Germline CDR1 SGHKS, CDR2 YYEKEE (reference sequence). The CDR3 nucleotides read TGTGCCAGCAGCTTGGGACCTCATAGCAATCAGCCCCAGCATTTT. Translation gives CASSLGPHSNQPQHF.

This chain uses TRBV9 with TRBJ2-2, with 7 positions matching TRBD1. The V gene's germline CDR1 is SGDLS and CDR2 YYNGEE. This CDR3 has 16 residues. Unmatched junction bases numbered 6, after V lost 4 bases and J lost 0 bases. The CDR3 sequence is CASSPGTAANTGELFF. The CDR3 DNA reads TGTGCCAGCAGCCCCGGGACAGCCGCGAACACCGGGGAGCTGTTTTTT.